What follows describes a single T cell receptor beta chain. This sample is part of a study of blood T cell repertoires in COVID-19. Across the study: COVID-19 samples from acute and convalescent phases originated in the United States, Italy and Spain. From T cells, B-cell-depleted T cells, or PBMCs came the material, which was cDNA or gDNA.

Trimming stripped 7 bases from V and 5 bases from J, with 18 bases between. The CDR3 length is 13 residues. Per the germline V gene, CDR1 is GTSNPN and CDR2 is SVGIG (reference sequence). Original processing methods: Estimates of nucleated cell counts were drawn from the amplification of reference gene primers. This table comes from immunoSEQ multiplex PCR, and its TCRdb copy is limited to in-frame clones, with some not included. That table supplies the V and J calls and clone size; D and trimming were determined from the DNA. The sample carries some 95,000 clones, over 60% recorded once. This chain connects TRBV30 to TRBJ2-7; D might be TRBD1 (6 bases). Sequenced sample: peripheral blood. The source of this sequence is a man aged 50 or older who had recovered from COVID-19. The DNA of the CDR3 is TGTGCCTCCGAAAGCACAGGGTACAACGAGCAGTACTTC. Protein: CASESTGYNEQYF.